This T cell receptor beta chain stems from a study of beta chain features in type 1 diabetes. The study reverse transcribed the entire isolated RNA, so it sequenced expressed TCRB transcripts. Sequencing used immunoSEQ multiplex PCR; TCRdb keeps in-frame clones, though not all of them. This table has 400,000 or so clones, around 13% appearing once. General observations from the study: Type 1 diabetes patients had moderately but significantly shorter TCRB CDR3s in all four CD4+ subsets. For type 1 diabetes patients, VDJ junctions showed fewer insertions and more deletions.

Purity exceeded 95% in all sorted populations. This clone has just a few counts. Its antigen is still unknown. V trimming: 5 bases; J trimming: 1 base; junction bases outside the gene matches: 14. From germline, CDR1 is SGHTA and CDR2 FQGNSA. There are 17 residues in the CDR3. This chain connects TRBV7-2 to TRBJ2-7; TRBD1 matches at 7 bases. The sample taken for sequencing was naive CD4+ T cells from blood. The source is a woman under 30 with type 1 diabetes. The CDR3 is CASSPYSGTDLSYEQYF. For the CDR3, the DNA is TGTGCCAGCAGCCCATACTCCGGGACAGACCTTTCCTACGAGCAGTACTTC.